The T cell receptor (beta chain) described here comes from a study of control samples from healthy donors and cancer patients. Germline loops: CDR1 MNHEY, CDR2 SVGEGT. The V and J ends lost 5 bases and 7 bases, in that order; junction bases with no gene match: 13. The CDR3 has 17 residues. Profiling relied on immunoSEQ multiplex PCR, and the TCRdb table lists in-frame clones only, not all of them. The table records fewer than 90,000 clones, around 94% of them present only once. The TCR originated in a woman in her 40s in good health. The sequencing sample was made of blood. The rearrangement links TRBV6-2 or TRBV6-3 to TRBJ1-6, with 8 bases lining up with TRBD1. CDR3 DNA: TGTGCCAGCAGTCACCGCCGAGGACAGGGCTCCAATTCACCCCTCCACTTT. This gives the protein CASSHRRGQGSNSPLHF.